This TCR beta chain was identified during a study of cytomegalovirus exposure and HLA in healthy donors. Study context: According to later analysis, the same platform produced the roughly 120 validation and over 600 first-cohort repertoires.

Per germline, CDR1 SGHDN and CDR2 FVKESK. Trimming stripped 4 bases from V and 1 base from J, with 7 bases between. The CDR3 spans 13 residues. The repertoire was sequenced with immunoSEQ multiplex PCR; TCRdb's copy has only in-frame clones and lacks some. The profile shows about 150,000 clones, roughly nine tenths of them singletons. The material sequenced was PBMCs. This clonotype was obtained from a woman between 18 and 30 years old in good health and CMV-seropositive. The chain joins TRBV14 to TRBJ1-1; the D gene is possibly TRBD1 (6 bases). The CDR3 DNA reads as TGTGCCAGCAGCCTGACAGGGAACACTGAAGCTTTCTTT. It codes for CASSLTGNTEAFF.